A selection of T cell receptor beta chains follows, all from one sample in a study of blood T cell repertoires in COVID-19. Repertoires were generated with immunoSEQ multiplex PCR, while TCRdb's copy carries only in-frame clones and drops some. The sample lists approximately 490,000 clones; roughly 87% were seen once. Sequencing was performed on PBMCs or T cells enriched from blood (not recorded which). These receptors were collected from a woman under 30 who had recovered from COVID-19. Each CDR3 is given with its conserved first and last residue. The D gene is left open where the match is weak. A row's size may be missing; if present it is once, few, many or a size class.

CDR3aa | CDR3nt | v_gene | d_gene | abundance | j_gene
CSAERDTEAFF | TGCAGTGCTGAGCGCGACACTGAAGCTTTCTTT | TRBV20-1 | . | . | TRBJ1-1
CASSLAGRNTQYF | TGCGCCAGCAGCTTGGCGGGGAGGAATACGCAGTATTTT | TRBV5-1 | . | . | TRBJ2-3
CASSLSGTGGEKLFF | TGTGCCAGCAGTTTATCCGGGACAGGAGGAGAAAAACTGTTTTTT | TRBV27 | TRBD1 | once | TRBJ1-4
CASKMGAENTEAFF | TGCGCCAGCAAAATGGGGGCGGAGAACACTGAAGCTTTCTTT | TRBV5-1 | . | . | TRBJ1-1
CASSSTDRLETQYF | TGTGCCAGCAGCAGTACGGACAGGCTAGAGACCCAGTACTTC | TRBV5-6 | TRBD1 | . | TRBJ2-5
CASSLRWGGRTEAFF | TGTGCCAGCAGCCTCAGATGGGGGGGAAGGACTGAAGCTTTCTTT | TRBV14 | . | . | TRBJ1-1
CASSEGGGSNQPQHF | TGTGCCAGCAGTGAAGGGGGGGGTAGCAATCAGCCCCAGCATTTT | TRBV2 | . | once | TRBJ1-5
CASRETRGGDTQYF | TGTGCCAGCAGAGAGACAAGGGGCGGAGATACGCAGTATTTT | TRBV5-6 | . | . | TRBJ2-3
CASSPIGLKAFF | TGTGCCAGCAGTCCTATCGGGTTAAAAGCTTTCTTT | TRBV28 | . | few | TRBJ1-1
CATSPGQGAEQYF | TGTGCCACCAGCCCGGGACAGGGCGCTGAGCAGTACTTC | TRBV24-1 | TRBD1 | . | TRBJ2-7
CAWSGTAYGYTF | TGTGCCTGGAGTGGGACAGCCTATGGCTACACCTTC | TRBV30 | . | . | TRBJ1-2
CAISESMGGNTEAFF | TGTGCCATCAGTGAGTCGATGGGAGGGAACACTGAAGCTTTCTTT | TRBV10-3 | . | . | TRBJ1-1
CASSEYGGGATDTQYF | TGTGCCAGCAGTGAATACGGCGGGGGGGCCACAGATACGCAGTATTTT | TRBV2 | TRBD2 | . | TRBJ2-3
CASGLVLAGRDTIYF | TGTGCTAGTGGTTTGGTTCTGGCAGGGAGGGACACCATATATTTT | TRBV12-5 | . | . | TRBJ1-3
CSASRGGANTGELFF | TGCAGTGCCAGTCGCGGGGGGGCTAACACCGGGGAGCTGTTTTTT | TRBV20-1 | TRBD2 | . | TRBJ2-2
CASSLDTSGGYTF | TGTGCCAGCAGTTTAGACACCTCGGGAGGCTACACCTTC | TRBV6-5 | . | . | TRBJ1-2
CASSFSGLGQNYGYTF | TGTGCCAGCAGCTTCTCCGGATTGGGACAGAACTATGGCTACACCTTC | TRBV7-2 | TRBD1 | . | TRBJ1-2
CASSTSRGSEQYF | TGTGCCAGCAGCACGTCCAGGGGTAGCGAGCAGTACTTC | TRBV7-3 | . | . | TRBJ2-7
CASSRIQTGGQETQYF | TGCGCCAGCAGCCGCATACAGACAGGGGGCCAAGAGACCCAGTACTTC | TRBV4-1 | TRBD1 | . | TRBJ2-5
CASSPPPGTGSWRQPQHF | TGTGCCAGTAGTCCTCCCCCCGGGACAGGGAGTTGGCGACAGCCCCAGCATTTT | TRBV19 | TRBD1 | . | TRBJ1-5
CASRSGGNEQFF | TGTGCCAGCAGATCGGGAGGGAATGAGCAGTTCTTC | TRBV28 | TRBD2 | once | TRBJ2-1
CASSQDSGLAGKETQYF | TGCGCCAGCAGCCAAGATAGTGGCCTAGCGGGCAAAGAGACCCAGTACTTC | TRBV4-1 | TRBD2 | . | TRBJ2-5
CASSLAASNEQFF | TGCGCCAGCAGCTTGGCCGCGAGCAATGAGCAGTTCTTC | TRBV5-1 | . | . | TRBJ2-1
CASSAGQGTGEQYF | TGTGCCAGCAGCGCCGGACAGGGGACAGGCGAGCAGTACTTC | TRBV11-3 | TRBD1 | . | TRBJ2-7
CAWLDRFGDYGYTF | TGTGCCTGGCTTGACAGGTTTGGGGACTATGGCTACACCTTC | TRBV30 | . | . | TRBJ1-2
CASSLAYRGADQETQYF | TGTGCCAGCAGCTTGGCATACCGGGGGGCCGACCAAGAGACCCAGTACTTC | TRBV5-6 | . | . | TRBJ2-5
CASSRVGTGTRETQYF | TGTGCCAGTAGTCGTGTCGGGACAGGGACTAGGGAGACCCAGTACTTC | TRBV19 | . | once | TRBJ2-5
CASTPNTGVNSPLHF | TGTGCCAGCACCCCGAACACGGGTGTCAATTCACCCCTCCACTTT | TRBV6-6 | . | . | TRBJ1-6
CASGFPRGRGYSNQPQHF | TGTGCTAGTGGTTTCCCCAGAGGAAGAGGATACAGCAATCAGCCCCAGCATTTT | TRBV12-5 | . | . | TRBJ1-5
CASSPRDFPPYNEQFF | TGCGCCAGCAGCCCGAGGGACTTCCCCCCCTACAATGAGCAGTTCTTC | TRBV5-1 | . | . | TRBJ2-1
CASSPGRDTEAFF | TGTGCCAGCAGCCCCGGGAGGGACACTGAAGCTTTCTTT | TRBV6-6 | . | . | TRBJ1-1
CASSRTGEAGNTIYF | TGTGCCAGTAGTCGCACAGGGGAAGCTGGAAACACCATATATTTT | TRBV19 | TRBD1 | . | TRBJ1-3
CASSEGRAPDQPQHF | TGTGCCAGCAGTGAAGGGAGGGCTCCAGATCAGCCCCAGCATTTT | TRBV2 | . | . | TRBJ1-5
CASSPPGTLGEKLFF | TGCGCCAGCAGCCCTCCCGGGACTCTAGGGGAAAAACTGTTTTTT | TRBV4-1 | . | . | TRBJ1-4
CASSQAGNYGYTF | TGTGCCAGCAGCCAGGCCGGGAACTATGGCTACACCTTC | TRBV3-1/TRBV3-2 | . | . | TRBJ1-2
CASSLSGGNSPLHF | TGTGCCAGCAGCTTATCGGGGGGAAATTCACCCCTCCACTTT | TRBV7-9 | . | . | TRBJ1-6
CASSPTGPGIGGYTF | TGTGCCAGCAGTCCGACAGGCCCAGGGATTGGTGGCTACACCTTC | TRBV28 | . | . | TRBJ1-2
CASSSERGTYEQYF | TGTGCCAGCAGCTCCGAGCGGGGGACGTACGAGCAGTACTTC | TRBV5-4 | TRBD2 | . | TRBJ2-7
CASSQGTPNTEAFF | TGCGCCAGCAGCCAGGGGACACCGAACACTGAAGCTTTCTTT | TRBV5-1 | . | many | TRBJ1-1
CASSRSLDRSGYTF | TGTGCCAGCTCTCGTTCCCTGGACAGATCGGGCTACACCTTC | TRBV18 | . | once | TRBJ1-2
CASSRDSNEQFF | TGTGCCAGCAGCCGGGACAGCAATGAGCAGTTCTTC | TRBV3-1/TRBV3-2 | TRBD1 | once | TRBJ2-1
CASTPTAGLSTDTQYF | TGTGCCAGCACCCCCACGGCAGGCCTAAGCACAGATACGCAGTATTTT | TRBV18 | . | . | TRBJ2-3
CASSMYRGGEVYEQYF | TGTGCCAGTAGTATGTATAGGGGCGGTGAAGTCTACGAGCAGTACTTC | TRBV19 | . | . | TRBJ2-7
CATSRGGSYGYTF | TGTGCCACCAGCAGAGGGGGCAGCTATGGCTACACCTTC | TRBV15 | . | . | TRBJ1-2
CASSPFPVLQQGAGQETQYF | TGTGCCAGCTCACCATTCCCGGTCTTACAACAGGGGGCTGGGCAAGAGACCCAGTACTTC | TRBV18 | TRBD1 | once | TRBJ2-5
CASTDRAPDRGSGNTIYF | TGTGCCAGTACGGACAGGGCGCCGGACAGGGGCTCTGGAAACACCATATATTTT | TRBV19 | TRBD1 | . | TRBJ1-3